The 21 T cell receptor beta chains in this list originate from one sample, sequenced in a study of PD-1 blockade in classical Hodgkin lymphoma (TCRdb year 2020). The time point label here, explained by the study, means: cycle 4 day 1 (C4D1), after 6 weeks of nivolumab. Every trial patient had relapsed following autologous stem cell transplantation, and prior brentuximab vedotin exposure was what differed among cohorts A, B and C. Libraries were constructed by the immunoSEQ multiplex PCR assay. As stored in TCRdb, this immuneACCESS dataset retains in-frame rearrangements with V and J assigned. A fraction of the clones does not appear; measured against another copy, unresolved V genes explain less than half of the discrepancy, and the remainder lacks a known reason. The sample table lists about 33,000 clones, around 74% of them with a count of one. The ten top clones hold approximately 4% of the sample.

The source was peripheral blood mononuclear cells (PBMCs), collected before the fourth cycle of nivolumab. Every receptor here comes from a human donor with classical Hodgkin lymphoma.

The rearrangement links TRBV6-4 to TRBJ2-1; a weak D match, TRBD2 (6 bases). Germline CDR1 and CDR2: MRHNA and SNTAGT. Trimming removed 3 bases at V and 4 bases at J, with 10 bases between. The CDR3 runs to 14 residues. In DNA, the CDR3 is TGTGCCAGCAGTGAGTTGGCGGGATACAATGAGCAGTTCTTC. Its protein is CASSELAGYNEQFF.

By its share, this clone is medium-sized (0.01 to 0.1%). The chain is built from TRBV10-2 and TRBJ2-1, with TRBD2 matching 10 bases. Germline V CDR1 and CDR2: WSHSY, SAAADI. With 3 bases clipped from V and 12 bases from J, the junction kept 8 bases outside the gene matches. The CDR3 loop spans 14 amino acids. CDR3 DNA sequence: TGCGCCAGCAGTGACGGGACTAGCGACGACGGGCAGTTCTTC. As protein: CASSDGTSDDGQFF.

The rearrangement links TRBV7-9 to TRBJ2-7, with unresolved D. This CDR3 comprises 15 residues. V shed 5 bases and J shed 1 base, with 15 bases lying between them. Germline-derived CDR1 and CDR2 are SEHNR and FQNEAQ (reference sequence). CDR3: CASSNPRAGSYEQYF. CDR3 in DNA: TGTGCCAGCAGCAACCCCCGGGCCGGATCCTACGAGCAGTACTTC. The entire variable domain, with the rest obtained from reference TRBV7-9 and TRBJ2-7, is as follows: DTGVSQNPRHKITKRGQNVTFRCDPISEHNRLYWYRQTLGQGPEFLTYFQNEAQLEKSRLLSDRFSAERPKGSFSTLEIQRTEQGDSAMYLCASSNPRAGSYEQYFGPGTRLTVT.

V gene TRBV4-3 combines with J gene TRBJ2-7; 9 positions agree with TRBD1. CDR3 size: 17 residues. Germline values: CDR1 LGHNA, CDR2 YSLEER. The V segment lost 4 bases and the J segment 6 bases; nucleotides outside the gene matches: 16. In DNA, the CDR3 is TGCGCCAGCAGCCCCTCCTTGGGGACAGGGATTTTAACCGAGCAGTACTTC. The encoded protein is CASSPSLGTGILTEQYF.

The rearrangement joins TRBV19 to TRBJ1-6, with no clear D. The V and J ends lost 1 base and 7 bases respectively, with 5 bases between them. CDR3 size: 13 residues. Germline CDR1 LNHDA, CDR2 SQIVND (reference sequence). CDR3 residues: CASSIGENSPLHF. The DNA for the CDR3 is TGTGCCAGTAGTATAGGGGAGAATTCACCCCTCCACTTT. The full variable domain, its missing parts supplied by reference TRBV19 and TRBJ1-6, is DGGITQSPKYLFRKEGQNVTLSCEQNLNHDAMYWYRQDPGQGLRLIYYSQIVNDFQKGDIAEGYSVSREKKESFPLTVTSAQKNPTAFYLCASSIGENSPLHFGNGTRLTVT.

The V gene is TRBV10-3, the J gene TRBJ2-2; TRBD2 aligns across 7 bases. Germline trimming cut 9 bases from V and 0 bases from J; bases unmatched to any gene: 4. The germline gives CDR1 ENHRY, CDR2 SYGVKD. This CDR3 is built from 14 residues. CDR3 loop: CAIQRDSNTGELFF. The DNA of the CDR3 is TGTGCCATTCAGCGGGACTCGAACACCGGGGAGCTGTTTTTT.

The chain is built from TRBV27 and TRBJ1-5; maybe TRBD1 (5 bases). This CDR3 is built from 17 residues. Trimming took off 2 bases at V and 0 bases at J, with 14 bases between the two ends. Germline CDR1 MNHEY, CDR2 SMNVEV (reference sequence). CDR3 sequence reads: CASSLTGSLYSNQPQHF. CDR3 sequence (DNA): TGTGCCAGCAGTTTAACAGGCAGCTTATATAGCAATCAGCCCCAGCATTTT.

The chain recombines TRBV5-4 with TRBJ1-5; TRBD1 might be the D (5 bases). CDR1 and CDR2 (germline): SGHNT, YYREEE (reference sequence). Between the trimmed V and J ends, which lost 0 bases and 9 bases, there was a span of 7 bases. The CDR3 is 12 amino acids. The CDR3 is CASSLGGGPQHF. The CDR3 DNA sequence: TGTGCCAGCAGCTTGGGCGGGGGGCCCCAGCATTTT. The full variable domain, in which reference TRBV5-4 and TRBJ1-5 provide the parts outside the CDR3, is ETGVTQSPTHLIKTRGQQVTLRCSSQSGHNTVSWYQQALGQGPQFIFQYYREEENGRGNFPPRFSGLQFPNYSSELNVNALELDDSALYLCASSLGGGPQHFGDGTRLSIL.

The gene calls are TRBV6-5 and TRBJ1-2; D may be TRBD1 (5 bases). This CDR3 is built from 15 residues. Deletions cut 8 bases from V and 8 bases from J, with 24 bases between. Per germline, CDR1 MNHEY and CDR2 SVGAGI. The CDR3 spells CASQGTSSGSRGYTF. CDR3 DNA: TGTGCCAGCCAAGGAACTAGTTCAGGGAGCCGCGGCTACACCTTC.

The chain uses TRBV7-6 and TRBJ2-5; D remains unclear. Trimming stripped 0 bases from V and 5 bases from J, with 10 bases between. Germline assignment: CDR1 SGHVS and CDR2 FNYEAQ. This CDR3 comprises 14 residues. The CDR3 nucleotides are TGTGCCAGCAGCTTAGCTCGTCCGGAGGAGACCCAGTACTTC. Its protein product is CASSLARPEETQYF.

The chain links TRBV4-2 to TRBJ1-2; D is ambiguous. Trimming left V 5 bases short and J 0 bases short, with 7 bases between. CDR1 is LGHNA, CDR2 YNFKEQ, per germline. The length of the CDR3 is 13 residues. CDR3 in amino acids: CASSFDANYGYTF. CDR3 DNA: TGTGCCAGCAGCTTCGATGCTAACTATGGCTACACCTTC.

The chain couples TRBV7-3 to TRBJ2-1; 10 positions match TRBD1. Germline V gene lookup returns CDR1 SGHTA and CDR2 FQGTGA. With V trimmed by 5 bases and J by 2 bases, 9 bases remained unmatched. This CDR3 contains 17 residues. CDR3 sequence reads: CASSPKPTGGPYNEQFF. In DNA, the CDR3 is TGTGCCAGCAGCCCGAAACCGACAGGGGGCCCCTACAATGAGCAGTTCTTC.

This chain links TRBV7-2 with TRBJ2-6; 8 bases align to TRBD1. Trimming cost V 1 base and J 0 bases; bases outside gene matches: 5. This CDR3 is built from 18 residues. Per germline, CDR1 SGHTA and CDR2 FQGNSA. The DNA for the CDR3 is TGTGCCAGCAGCTTAGATCAGGGGGCGAGCTCTGGGGCCAACGTCCTGACTTTC. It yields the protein CASSLDQGASSGANVLTF.

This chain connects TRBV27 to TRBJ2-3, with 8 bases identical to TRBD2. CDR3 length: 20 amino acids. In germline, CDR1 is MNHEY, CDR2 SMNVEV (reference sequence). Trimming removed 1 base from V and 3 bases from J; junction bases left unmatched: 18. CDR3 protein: CASSLYLPLGSGGQTDTQYF. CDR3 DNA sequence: TGTGCCAGCAGTTTATACCTCCCGCTAGGAAGCGGGGGCCAAACAGATACGCAGTATTTT.

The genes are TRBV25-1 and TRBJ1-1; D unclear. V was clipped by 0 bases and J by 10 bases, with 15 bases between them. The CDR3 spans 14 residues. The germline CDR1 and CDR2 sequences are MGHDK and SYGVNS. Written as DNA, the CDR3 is TGTGCCAGCAGTGAATATTCCAGGCTTATAGGAGCTTTCTTT. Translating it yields CASSEYSRLIGAFF.

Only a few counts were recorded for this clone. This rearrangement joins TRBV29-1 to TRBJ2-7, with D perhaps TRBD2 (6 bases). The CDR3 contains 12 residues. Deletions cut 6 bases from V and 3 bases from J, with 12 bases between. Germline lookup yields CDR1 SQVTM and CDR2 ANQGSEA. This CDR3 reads CSVSGTFYEQYF. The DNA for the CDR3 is TGCAGCGTGTCCGGGACTTTCTACGAGCAGTACTTC.

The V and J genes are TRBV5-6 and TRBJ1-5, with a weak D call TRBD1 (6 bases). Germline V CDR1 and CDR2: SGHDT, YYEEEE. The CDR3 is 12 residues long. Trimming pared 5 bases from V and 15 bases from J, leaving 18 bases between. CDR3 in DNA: TGTGCCAGCAGTCAAAGGGGGGGCGTCGGGCATTTT. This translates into CASSQRGGVGHF.

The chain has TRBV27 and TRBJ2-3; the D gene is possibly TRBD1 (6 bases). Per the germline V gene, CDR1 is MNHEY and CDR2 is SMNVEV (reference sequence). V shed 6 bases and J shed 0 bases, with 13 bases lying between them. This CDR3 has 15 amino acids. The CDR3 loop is CASRISTGSTDTQYF. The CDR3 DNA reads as TGTGCCAGCAGGATTTCTACAGGGAGCACAGATACGCAGTATTTT.

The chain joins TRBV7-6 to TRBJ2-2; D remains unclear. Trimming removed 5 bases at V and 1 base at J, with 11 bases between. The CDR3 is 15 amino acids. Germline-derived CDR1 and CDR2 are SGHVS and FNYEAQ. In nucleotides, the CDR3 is TGTGCCAGCAGCCTTTGGGTGGGGAACACCGGGGAGCTGTTTTTT. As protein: CASSLWVGNTGELFF.

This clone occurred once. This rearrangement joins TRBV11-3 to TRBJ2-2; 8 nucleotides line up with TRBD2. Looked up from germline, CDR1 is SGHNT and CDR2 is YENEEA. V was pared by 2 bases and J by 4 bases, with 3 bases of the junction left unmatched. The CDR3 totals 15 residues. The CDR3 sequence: CASSLRAGATGELFF. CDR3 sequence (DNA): TGTGCCAGCAGCTTACGAGCGGGAGCCACCGGGGAGCTGTTTTTT.

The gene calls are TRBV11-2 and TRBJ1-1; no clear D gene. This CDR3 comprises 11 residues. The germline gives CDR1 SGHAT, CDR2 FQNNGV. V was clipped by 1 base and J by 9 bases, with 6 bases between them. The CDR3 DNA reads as TGTGCCAGCAGCTTAGGCTCTCAAGCTTTCTTT. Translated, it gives CASSLGSQAFF. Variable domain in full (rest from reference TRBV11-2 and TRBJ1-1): EAGVAQSPRYKIIEKRQSVAFWCNPISGHATLYWYQQILGQGPKLLIQFQNNGVVDDSQLPKDRFSAERLKGVDSTLKIQPAKLEDSAVYLCASSLGSQAFFGQGTRLTVV.